This T cell receptor beta chain was obtained from a study of blood T cell repertoires in COVID-19. Across the whole study: The United States, Italy and Spain provided the acute and convalescent COVID-19 samples. Nucleic acid was either cDNA or gDNA, and it came from T cells, B-cell-depleted T cells, or PBMCs.

V lost 6 bases and J lost 1, with 27 bases in between. CDR3 length: 19 residues. The germline gives CDR1 MNHEY, CDR2 SMNVEV (reference sequence). Per the original methods: Amplification from reference gene primers served as the basis for estimated nucleated cell counts. Clones were read by immunoSEQ multiplex PCR, and TCRdb kept only the in-frame ones, dropping some. Clone size and the V and J calls come from that table; the DNA yielded D and trimming. The table lists 100,000 to 110,000 clones, just over 90% of them singletons. This sequence originates from a man aged 50 to 60 with active COVID-19. The chain links TRBV27 to TRBJ1-1, with D perhaps matching TRBD1 (6 bases). The sequenced material came from peripheral blood. CDR3 coding DNA: TGTGCCAGCAGCAAATACCAAAACAGGGTCGTCACGACGAACACTGAAGCTTTCTTT. Its translation is CASSKYQNRVVTTNTEAFF.